These T cell receptor beta chains were read from a single sample in a study of blood T cell repertoires in COVID-19. Data came from immunoSEQ multiplex PCR; TCRdb stores just in-frame clones and leaves some out. This table holds around 200,000 clones, 80% to 90% found once. Sequenced: peripheral blood. These receptors all stem from a man aged 60-69 years who had recovered from COVID-19. The CDR3 runs from the conserved cysteine through the conserved F or W. A D gene is named only where the DNA matches it firmly. Expanded clones get a size class; other rows say once, few or many, or leave the size out.

D gene	V gene	J gene	clone size	CDR3 protein	CDR3 DNA
TRBD1	TRBV10-1	TRBJ2-2	few	CASQGVRGSNTGELFF	TGCGCCAGCCAGGGGGTACGGGGCTCTAACACCGGGGAGCTGTTTTTT
-	TRBV11-2	TRBJ1-1	-	CASNLEAGMNTEAFF	TGTGCCAGCAACTTAGAAGCCGGGATGAACACTGAAGCTTTCTTT
TRBD1	TRBV2	TRBJ1-2	-	CASTGQGSDYGYTF	TGTGCCAGCACTGGACAGGGTTCTGACTATGGCTACACCTTC
TRBD2	TRBV11-2	TRBJ2-1	-	CASSFRREGQNEQFF	TGTGCCAGCAGCTTTAGACGGGAGGGCCAAAATGAGCAGTTCTTC
-	TRBV7-3	TRBJ2-3	-	CASSQASSTDTQYF	TGTGCCAGCAGTCAAGCGTCTAGCACAGATACGCAGTATTTT
TRBD2	TRBV2	TRBJ2-7	-	CASSATSGSGYEQYF	TGTGCCAGCAGTGCCACTAGCGGGAGTGGGTACGAGCAGTACTTC
-	TRBV5-4	TRBJ1-3	-	CASSLAGGHGNTIYF	TGTGCCAGCAGCTTGGCCGGGGGGCACGGAAACACCATATATTTT
TRBD1	TRBV5-1	TRBJ2-1	once	CASSSVARNRDRQNQFF	TGCGCCAGCAGCTCCGTAGCACGAAACCGGGACAGACAGAACCAGTTCTTC
TRBD1	TRBV29-1	TRBJ2-1	-	CSAGQGVNEQFF	TGCAGCGCCGGACAGGGCGTGAATGAGCAGTTCTTC
-	TRBV11-3	TRBJ2-2	-	CASSLGPENTGELFF	TGTGCCAGCAGCTTAGGGCCAGAGAACACCGGGGAGCTGTTTTTT